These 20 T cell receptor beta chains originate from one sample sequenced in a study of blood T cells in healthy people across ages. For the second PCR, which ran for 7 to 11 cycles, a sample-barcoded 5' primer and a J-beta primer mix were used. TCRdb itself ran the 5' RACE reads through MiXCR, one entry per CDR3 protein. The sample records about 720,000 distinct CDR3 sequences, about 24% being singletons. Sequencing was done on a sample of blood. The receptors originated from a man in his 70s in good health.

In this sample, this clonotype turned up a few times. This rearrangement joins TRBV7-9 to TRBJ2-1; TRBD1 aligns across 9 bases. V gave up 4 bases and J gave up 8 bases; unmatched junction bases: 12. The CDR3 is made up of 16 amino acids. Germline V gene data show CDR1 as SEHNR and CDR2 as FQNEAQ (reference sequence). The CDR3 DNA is TGTGCCAGCAGCTCAGGACAGGGGCGAAAGGCGTATGAGCAGTTCTTC. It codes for CASSSGQGRKAYEQFF. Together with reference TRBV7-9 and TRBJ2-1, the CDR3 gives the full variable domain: DTGVSQNPRHKITKRGQNVTFRCDPISEHNRLYWYRQTLGQGPEFLTYFQNEAQLEKSRLLSDRFSAERPKGSFSTLEIQRTEQGDSAMYLCASSSGQGRKAYEQFFGPGTRLTVL.

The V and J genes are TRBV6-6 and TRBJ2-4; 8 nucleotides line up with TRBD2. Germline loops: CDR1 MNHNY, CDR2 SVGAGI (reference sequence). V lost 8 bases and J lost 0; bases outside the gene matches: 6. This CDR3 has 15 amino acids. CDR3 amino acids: CASRGTSTAKNIQYF. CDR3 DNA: TGTGCCAGCCGCGGGACTAGTACAGCCAAAAACATTCAGTACTTC.

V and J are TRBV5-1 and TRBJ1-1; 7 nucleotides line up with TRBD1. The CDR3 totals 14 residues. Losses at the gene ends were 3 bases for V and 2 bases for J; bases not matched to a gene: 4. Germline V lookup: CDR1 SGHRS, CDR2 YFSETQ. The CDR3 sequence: CASSSTGANTEAFF. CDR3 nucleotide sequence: TGCGCCAGCAGCTCTACAGGGGCCAACACTGAAGCTTTCTTT.

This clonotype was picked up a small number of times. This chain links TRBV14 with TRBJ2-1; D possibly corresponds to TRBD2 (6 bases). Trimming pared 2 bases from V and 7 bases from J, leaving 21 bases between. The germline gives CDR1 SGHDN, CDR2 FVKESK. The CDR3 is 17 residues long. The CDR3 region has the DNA TGTGCCAGCAGCCAATTCGGCGGGCGGAACAGCGGGAATGAGCAGTTCTTC. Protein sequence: CASSQFGGRNSGNEQFF.

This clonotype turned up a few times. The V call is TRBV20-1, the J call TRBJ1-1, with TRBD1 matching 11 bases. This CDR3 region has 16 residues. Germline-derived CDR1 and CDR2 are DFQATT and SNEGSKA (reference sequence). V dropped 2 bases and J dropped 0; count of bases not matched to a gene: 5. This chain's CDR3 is CSARTGTGGVNTEAFF. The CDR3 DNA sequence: TGCAGTGCTAGAACCGGGACAGGGGGTGTGAACACTGAAGCTTTCTTT.

The CDR3: CASSFDIRYGYTF. The CDR3 DNA reads as TGTGCCAGCAGTTTCGATATCCGGTATGGCTACACCTTC. V and J are TRBV28 and TRBJ1-2; D is undetermined. CDR1 and CDR2 (germline): MDHEN, SYDVKM. CDR3 length equals 13 residues. Trimming stripped 3 bases from V and 5 bases from J, with 10 bases between.

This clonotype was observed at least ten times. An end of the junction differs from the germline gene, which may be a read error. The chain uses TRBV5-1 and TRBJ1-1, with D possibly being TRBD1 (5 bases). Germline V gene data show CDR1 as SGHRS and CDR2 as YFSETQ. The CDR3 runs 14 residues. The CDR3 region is CASSLGQGGTEAFF. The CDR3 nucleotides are TGTGCCAGCAGCTTAGGGCAGGGAGGAACTGAAGCTTTCTTT.

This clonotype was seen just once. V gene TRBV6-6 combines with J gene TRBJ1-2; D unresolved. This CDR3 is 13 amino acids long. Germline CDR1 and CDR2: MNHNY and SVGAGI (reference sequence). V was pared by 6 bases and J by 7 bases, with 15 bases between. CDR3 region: CASRSGEVSGYTF. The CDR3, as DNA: TGTGCCAGCAGGAGCGGCGAGGTTTCTGGCTACACCTTC.

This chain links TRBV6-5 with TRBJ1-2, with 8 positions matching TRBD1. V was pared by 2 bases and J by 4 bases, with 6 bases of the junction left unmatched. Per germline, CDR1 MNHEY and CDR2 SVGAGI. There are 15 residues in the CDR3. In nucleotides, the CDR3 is TGTGCCAGCAGTTACGGACAGGGCGCCCGCTATGGCTACACCTTC. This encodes CASSYGQGARYGYTF.

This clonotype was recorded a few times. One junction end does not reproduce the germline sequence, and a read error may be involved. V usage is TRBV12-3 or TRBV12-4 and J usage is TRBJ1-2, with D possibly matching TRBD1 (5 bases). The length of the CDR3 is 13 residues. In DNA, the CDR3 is TGTACCAGCAGTCCCAGACAGAACTATGGCTACACCTTC. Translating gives CTSSPRQNYGYTF.

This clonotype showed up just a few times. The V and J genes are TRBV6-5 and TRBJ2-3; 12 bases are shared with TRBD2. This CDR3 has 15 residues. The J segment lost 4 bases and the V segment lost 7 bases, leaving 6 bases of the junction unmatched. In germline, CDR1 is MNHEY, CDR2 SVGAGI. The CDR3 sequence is CASIASGGVPDTQYF. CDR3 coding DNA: TGTGCCAGCATAGCTAGCGGGGGGGTCCCAGATACGCAGTATTTT.

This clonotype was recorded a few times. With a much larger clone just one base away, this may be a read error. The chain's CDR3 is CASSLGGYTGELFF. The CDR3 DNA reads TGTGCCAGCAGCTTAGGCGGGTACACCGGGGAGCTGTTTTTT. The gene calls are TRBV13 and TRBJ2-2; D gene uncertain. Between the trimmed V and J ends, which lost 0 bases and 3 bases, there was a span of 5 bases. Germline V gives CDR1 PRHDT, CDR2 FYEKMQ (reference sequence). CDR3 length: 14 residues. Complete variable domain (other parts from reference TRBV13 and TRBJ2-2): AAGVIQSPRHLIKEKRETATLKCYPIPRHDTVYWYQQGPGQDPQFLISFYEKMQSDKGSIPDRFSAQQFSDYHSELNMSSLELGDSALYFCASSLGGYTGELFFGEGSRLTVL.

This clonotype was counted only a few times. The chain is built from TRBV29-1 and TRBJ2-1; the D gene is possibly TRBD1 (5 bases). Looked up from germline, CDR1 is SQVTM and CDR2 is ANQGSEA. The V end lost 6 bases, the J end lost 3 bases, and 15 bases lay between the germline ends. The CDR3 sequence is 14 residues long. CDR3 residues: CSVGPPRDYNEQFF. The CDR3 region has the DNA TGCAGCGTGGGGCCTCCTAGGGACTACAATGAGCAGTTCTTC.

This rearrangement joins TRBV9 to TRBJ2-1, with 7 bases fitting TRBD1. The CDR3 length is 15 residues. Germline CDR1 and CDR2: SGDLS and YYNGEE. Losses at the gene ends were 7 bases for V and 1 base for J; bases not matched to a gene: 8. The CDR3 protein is CASGPRGQSYNEQFF. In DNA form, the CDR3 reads TGTGCCAGCGGCCCGAGGGGACAGTCCTACAATGAGCAGTTCTTC.

The CDR3: CASSEGQAYGYTF. The CDR3 DNA reads TGTGCCAGCAGCGAGGGACAGGCCTATGGCTACACCTTC. The chain couples TRBV7-9 to TRBJ1-2; 8 bases line up with TRBD1. Germline loops: CDR1 SEHNR, CDR2 FQNEAQ (reference sequence). The trim removed 5 bases at V and 4 bases at J, leaving 3 bases unmatched. CDR3 size: 13 residues.

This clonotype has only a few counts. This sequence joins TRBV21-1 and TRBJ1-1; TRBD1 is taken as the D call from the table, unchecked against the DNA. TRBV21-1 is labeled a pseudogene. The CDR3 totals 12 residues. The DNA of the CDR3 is TGTGCCCCGTCTCCGGGGGGCACTGAAGCTTTCTTT. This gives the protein CAPSPGGTEAFF.

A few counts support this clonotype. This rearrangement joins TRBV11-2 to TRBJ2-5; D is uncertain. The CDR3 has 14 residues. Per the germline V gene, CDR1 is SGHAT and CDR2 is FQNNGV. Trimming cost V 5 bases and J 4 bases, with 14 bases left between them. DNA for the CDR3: TGTGCCAGCAGCCCAAGACTGTTTGGAGAGACCCAGTACTTC. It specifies CASSPRLFGETQYF.

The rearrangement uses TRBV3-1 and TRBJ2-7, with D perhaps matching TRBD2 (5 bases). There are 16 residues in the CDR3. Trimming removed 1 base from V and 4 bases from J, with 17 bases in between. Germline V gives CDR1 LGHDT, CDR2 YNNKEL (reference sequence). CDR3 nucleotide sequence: TGTGCCAGCAGCCAAGCGGTAGCGACGACGGTTTACGAGCAGTACGTC. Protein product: CASSQAVATTVYEQYV.

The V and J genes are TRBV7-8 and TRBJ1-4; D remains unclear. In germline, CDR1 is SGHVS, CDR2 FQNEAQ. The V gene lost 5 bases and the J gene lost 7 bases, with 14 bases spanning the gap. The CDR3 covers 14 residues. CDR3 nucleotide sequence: TGTGCCAGCAGCCCCCGCATTGGGTCTGAAAAACTGTTTTTT. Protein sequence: CASSPRIGSEKLFF.

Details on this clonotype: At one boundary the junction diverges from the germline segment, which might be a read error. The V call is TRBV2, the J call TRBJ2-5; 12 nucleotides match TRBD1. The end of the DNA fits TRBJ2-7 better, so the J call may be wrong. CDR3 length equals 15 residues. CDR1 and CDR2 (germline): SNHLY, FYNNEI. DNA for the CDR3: TGTGCCGGCAGCGTAGGGACAGGGGGCTTCTACGAGCAGTACTTC. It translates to CAGSVGTGGFYEQYF.